This TCR beta chain was obtained from a study of CD8 T cells in ankylosing spondylitis. TCRdb passed the 5' RACE reads through MiXCR, listing each CDR3 protein once. The table has fewer than 400,000 distinct CDR3 sequences, about a fifth seen once. About this clonotype itself: Its antigen is unidentified.

The study, taken as a whole, reports: One TCR beta motif, made up of 7 or 8 highly homologous variants, appeared characteristic of ankylosing spondylitis blood.

CDR3 size: 16 residues. CDR1 is LNHNV and CDR2 is YYDKDF in the germline V gene (reference sequence). The junction had 4 bases not matched to a gene; V was cut back by 4 bases and J by 0 bases. The V gene is TRBV15, the J gene TRBJ2-3, with 10 bases fitting TRBD2. This sequence originates from a male donor with ankylosing spondylitis. Sequencing was carried out using blood, either unsorted or a sorted T cell fraction (not recorded which). For the CDR3, the DNA is TGTGCCACCAGCACGATGACTAGCGGGAGCACAGATACGCAGTATTTT. Translated: CATSTMTSGSTDTQYF.